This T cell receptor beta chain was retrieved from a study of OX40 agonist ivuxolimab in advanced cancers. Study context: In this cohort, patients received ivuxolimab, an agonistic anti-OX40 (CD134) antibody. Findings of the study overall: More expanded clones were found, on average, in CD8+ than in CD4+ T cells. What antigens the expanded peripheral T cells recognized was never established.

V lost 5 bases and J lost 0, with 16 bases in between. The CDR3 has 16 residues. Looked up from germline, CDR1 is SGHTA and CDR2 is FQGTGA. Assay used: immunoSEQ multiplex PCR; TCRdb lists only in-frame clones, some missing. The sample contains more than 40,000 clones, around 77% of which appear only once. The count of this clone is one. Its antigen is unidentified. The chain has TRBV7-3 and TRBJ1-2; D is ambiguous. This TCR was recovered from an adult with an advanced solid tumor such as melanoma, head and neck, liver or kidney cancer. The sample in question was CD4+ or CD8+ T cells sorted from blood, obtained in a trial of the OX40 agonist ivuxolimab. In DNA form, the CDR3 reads TGTGCCAGCAGCCGAAGTTCGCGAGAAACTAACTATGGCTACACCTTC. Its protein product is CASSRSSRETNYGYTF. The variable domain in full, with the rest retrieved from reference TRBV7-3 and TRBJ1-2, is GAGVSQTPSNKVTEKGKYVELRCDPISGHTALYWYRQSLGQGPEFLIYFQGTGAADDSGLPNDRFFAVRPEGSVSTLKIQRTERGDSAVYLCASSRSSRETNYGYTFGSGTRLTVV.